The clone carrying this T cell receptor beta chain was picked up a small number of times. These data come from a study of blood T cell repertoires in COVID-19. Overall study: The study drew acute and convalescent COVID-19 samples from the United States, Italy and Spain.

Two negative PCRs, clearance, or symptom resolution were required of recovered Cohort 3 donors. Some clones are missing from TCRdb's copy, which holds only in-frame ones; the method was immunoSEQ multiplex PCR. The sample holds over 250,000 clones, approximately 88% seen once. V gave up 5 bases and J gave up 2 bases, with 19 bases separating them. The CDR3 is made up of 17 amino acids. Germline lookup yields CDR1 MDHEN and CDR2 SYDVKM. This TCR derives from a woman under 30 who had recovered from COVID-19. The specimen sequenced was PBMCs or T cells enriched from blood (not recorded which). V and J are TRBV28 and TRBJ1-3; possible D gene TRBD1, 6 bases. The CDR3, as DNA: TGTGCCAGCAGTCCGTATAGGATGGGGACAACTGGAAACACCATATATTTT. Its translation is CASSPYRMGTTGNTIYF.